This paragraph covers one T cell receptor beta chain sequence. This entry comes from a study of OX40 agonist ivuxolimab in advanced cancers. Here immunoSEQ multiplex PCR was the method, and the copy in TCRdb shows in-frame clones only, minus some. The sample contains around 80,000 clones, about 80% of which appear only once. There are 12 residues in the CDR3. V lost 5 bases to trimming and J lost 2 bases, with 5 bases between them. Per germline, CDR1 SGHTA and CDR2 FQGNSA. The clonotype was recovered from an adult with an advanced solid tumor such as melanoma, head and neck, liver or kidney cancer. This sequence joins TRBV7-2 and TRBJ2-3; no firm D call. Source: CD4+ or CD8+ T cells sorted from blood, taken in a trial of the OX40 agonist ivuxolimab. The CDR3 loop is CASSPDTDTQYF. DNA of the CDR3: TGTGCCAGCAGCCCCGACACAGATACGCAGTATTTT.